The present entry profiles one T cell receptor beta chain with its context. The sample belongs to a study of control samples from healthy donors and cancer patients. Data came from immunoSEQ multiplex PCR; TCRdb stores just in-frame clones and leaves some out. Of 150,000 to 200,000 clones in the sample, about 90% are singletons; the top ten hold about 1.4%. V was pared by 4 bases and J by 5 bases, with 5 bases of the junction left unmatched. Germline CDR1 is LGHDT and CDR2 is YNNKEL (reference sequence). The CDR3 is 16 residues long. The origin of this receptor is a woman aged 45 to 65 in good health. The V and J genes are TRBV3-1 (or the pseudogene TRBV3-2) and TRBJ1-6, with 10 nucleotides matching TRBD1. The sequenced sample was blood. CDR3: CASSPSGTGDNSPLHF. For the CDR3, the DNA is TGTGCCAGCAGCCCGTCCGGGACAGGGGATAATTCACCCCTCCACTTT.